Below, 10 T cell receptor beta chains from the same sample are listed, as sequenced in a study of regulatory T cells in long-lasting Graves disease. The time point was: newly diagnosed GD, antithyroid drugs for less than 3 months. The TCR library was prepared using RNA isolated from PBMCs. iRepertoire HTBI primers and Arm-PCR of CDR3 regions built TCR beta libraries. TCRdb fed the multiplex PCR reads into MiXCR, producing one record per CDR3 protein. The repertoire includes around 400,000 distinct CDR3 sequences, about 14% of them detected once, and over 20% sits in the top ten. This specimen was peripheral blood mononuclear cells (PBMCs), taken at new diagnosis, from a patient treated with antithyroid drugs. The source is a female donor with Graves disease.

The table lists this clonotype with many counts. The CDR3 region is CASSSILAGGPLYF. DNA for the CDR3: TGTGCCAGCAGCAGTATACTGGCGGGAGGGCCTTTGTACTTC. This chain links TRBV7-2 with TRBJ2-7; 9 bases are shared with TRBD2. The germline V gene encodes CDR1 SGHTA and CDR2 FQGNSA. This CDR3 spans 14 amino acids. Losses at the gene ends were 5 bases for V and 12 bases for J; bases not matched to a gene: 14.

There are many counts of this clonotype. The chain couples TRBV12-3 or TRBV12-4 to TRBJ2-3, with TRBD2 matching over 7 bases. After removal of 6 bases from V and 0 bases from J, the junction contained 9 bases not matched to a gene. The CDR3 length is 16 residues. The CDR3: CASSPQGAGSTDTQYF. The CDR3 DNA is TGTGCCAGCAGCCCCCAAGGAGCGGGGAGCACAGATACGCAGTATTTT.

The V and J genes are TRBV4-3 and TRBJ1-1; 8 bases match TRBD1. The germline CDR1 and CDR2 sequences are LGHNA and YSLEER. Trimming at V came to 0 bases and at J to 1 base, leaving 1 base not matched to a gene. The CDR3 is 15 amino acids. CDR3 DNA sequence: TGCGCCAGCAGCCAAGAGACAGGGGCGAACACTGAAGCTTTCTTT. Its translation is CASSQETGANTEAFF.

This clonotype occurred many times. This chain connects TRBV6-1 to TRBJ1-1; the D is unclear. The CDR3 has 12 amino acids. The V gene's germline CDR1 is MNHNS and CDR2 SASEGT. The V and J ends lost 7 bases and 7 bases respectively, with 13 bases between them. CDR3 coding DNA: TGTGCCAGCAACAGAAATCTCGGTGAAGCTTTCTTT. Its translation is CASNRNLGEAFF.

There are many counts of this clonotype. The gene calls are TRBV11-2 and TRBJ2-3, with D possibly being TRBD1 (6 bases). The CDR3 runs 16 residues. V was pared by 1 base and J by 8 bases, with 19 bases between. Germline CDR1 reads SGHAT; CDR2 reads FQNNGV. The CDR3, as DNA: TGTGCCAGCAGCTTAGGACAGGACCCCACCACGGCTACGCAGTATTTT. Its protein is CASSLGQDPTTATQYF.

This clonotype was observed at least ten times. The V gene is TRBV6-5, the J gene TRBJ1-1; no definite D call. In germline, CDR1 is MNHEY, CDR2 SVGAGI. Trimming removed 3 bases from V and 4 bases from J, with 12 bases in between. CDR3 length: 14 amino acids. The CDR3 coding sequence is TGTGCCAGCAGTTATCCCCCGGAGGGCACTGAAGCTTTCTTT. This codes for CASSYPPEGTEAFF.

The chain is built from TRBV11-2 and TRBJ1-4; D is undetermined. Germline-derived CDR1 and CDR2 are SGHAT and FQNNGV. This CDR3 has 15 residues. V was clipped by 6 bases and J by 6 bases, with 17 bases between them. The CDR3 coding sequence is TGTGCCAGCAGTCCCGTCCGGGCGGTCGATGAAAAACTGTTTTTT. Protein product: CASSPVRAVDEKLFF.

Ten or more counts support this clonotype. This sequence joins TRBV10-1 and TRBJ1-2, with TRBD1 matching over 7 bases. The CDR3 contains 13 residues. CDR1 and CDR2 (germline): WNHNN, SYGVQD (reference sequence). The ends lost 7 bases at V and 3 bases at J; junction bases unmatched: 5. The DNA of the CDR3 is TGCGCCAGCATCCCCGGGACAGACTATGGCTACACCTTC. Translating gives CASIPGTDYGYTF.

A remark on this clonotype: It is likely a read error: a sequence one base away is far more abundant. The rearrangement links TRBV11-1 to TRBJ2-1; possibly TRBD1 for D (6 bases). Trimming took off 1 base at V and 9 bases at J, with 16 bases between the two ends. The germline CDR1 and CDR2 sequences are SGHAT and FQDESV (reference sequence). The CDR3 covers 15 residues. This chain's CDR3 is CASSLEPGVRGEQFF. CDR3 bases: TGTGCCAGCAGCTTAGAGCCAGGGGTAAGGGGTGAGCAGTTCTTC.

There are many counts of this clonotype. The chain recombines TRBV12-3 or TRBV12-4 with TRBJ2-1; a possible D gene is TRBD2 (6 bases). Trimming removed 8 bases from V and 8 bases from J, with 16 bases in between. The CDR3 extends over 13 amino acids. CDR3 in DNA: TGTGCCAGCGATTTGGGGGGTTCCGATGAGCAGTTCTTC. Translation: CASDLGGSDEQFF.